The rows below give T cell receptor beta chains drawn from one sample of a study of OX40 agonist ivuxolimab in advanced cancers. Sequencing was performed with immunoSEQ multiplex PCR; in TCRdb, only in-frame clones are kept and a portion is missing. The sample includes 90,000 to 100,000 clones, less than 90% of them seen just once. The material sequenced was CD4+ or CD8+ T cells sorted from blood, taken in a trial of the OX40 agonist ivuxolimab. These receptors came from an adult with an advanced solid tumor such as melanoma, head and neck, liver or kidney cancer. CDR3s include the opening cysteine and the closing phenylalanine or tryptophan. D genes are given only for firm matches. Some rows have no size entry. The others give once, few or many, or a class for an expanded clone.

j_gene | abundance | v_gene | d_gene | CDR3aa | CDR3nt
TRBJ2-5 | - | TRBV14 | - | CASSQDRGSYQETQYF | TGTGCCAGCAGCCAAGATCGCGGGTCGTACCAAGAGACCCAGTACTTC
TRBJ2-5 | - | TRBV29-1 | - | CSALTRGTQETQYF | TGCAGCGCCCTTACCCGAGGGACTCAAGAGACCCAGTACTTC
TRBJ2-1 | few | TRBV12-2 | - | CASRLAQVGRGNEQFF | -
TRBJ1-1 | - | TRBV14 | TRBD1 | CASSHLGPGQGGTEAFF | TGTGCCAGCAGCCACCTCGGTCCGGGACAGGGGGGAACTGAAGCTTTCTTT
TRBJ1-2 | - | TRBV6-1 | TRBD1 | CASSESGTEEGYTF | TGTGCCAGCAGTGAGTCCGGGACAGAAGAGGGCTACACCTTC
TRBJ2-7 | - | TRBV14 | - | CASRSTPYEQYF | TGTGCCAGCCGGTCTACACCATACGAGCAGTACTTC
TRBJ1-3 | - | TRBV30 | TRBD1 | CAWSVDDTGAGNTIYF | TGTGCCTGGAGTGTAGATGACACAGGGGCTGGAAACACCATATATTTT
TRBJ2-1 | - | TRBV30 | - | CASTNQRNNEQFF | TGTGCCTCGACAAACCAGCGGAACAATGAGCAGTTCTTC
TRBJ2-1 | few | TRBV9 | - | CASRPGLSPGEQFF | TGTGCCAGCAGACCGGGACTCTCTCCCGGTGAGCAGTTCTTC
TRBJ1-1 | - | TRBV18 | - | CASSPQGLNTEAFF | TGTGCCAGCTCACCCCAGGGCCTGAACACTGAAGCTTTCTTT
TRBJ1-5 | - | TRBV28 | - | CASSAQPQPQHF | TGTGCCAGCAGCGCCCAGCCTCAGCCCCAGCATTTT
TRBJ2-3 | - | TRBV6-5 | - | CASSYFGGTDTQYF | TGTGCCAGCAGTTACTTTGGGGGCACAGATACGCAGTATTTT
TRBJ1-1 | - | TRBV6-5 | TRBD1 | CASRRQGVGTEAFF | TGTGCCAGCAGACGACAGGGAGTTGGGACTGAAGCTTTCTTT
TRBJ2-5 | - | TRBV14 | - | CASSSGLGKTQYF | TGTGCCAGCAGCTCGGGGCTGGGAAAGACCCAGTACTTC
TRBJ2-2 | - | TRBV10-2 | - | CASSWILNTGELFF | TGCGCCAGCAGTTGGATATTGAACACCGGGGAGCTGTTTTTT
TRBJ1-3 | - | TRBV28 | - | CASSLQGSGNTIYF | TGTGCCAGCAGTCTCCAGGGCTCTGGAAACACCATATATTTT
TRBJ1-3 | - | TRBV6-5 | TRBD1 | CASSTGVTGNTIYF | TGTGCCAGCAGTACAGGGGTTACTGGAAACACCATATATTTT
TRBJ2-1 | few | TRBV27 | - | CASSRRVYNEQFF | TGTGCCAGCAGTAGGCGGGTTTACAATGAGCAGTTCTTC
TRBJ2-3 | - | TRBV7-9 | TRBD2 | CASSPWTSEGQDTQYF | TGTGCCAGCAGCCCATGGACTAGCGAGGGACAAGATACGCAGTATTTT